What follows describes a single T cell receptor (beta chain). Its antigen remains undetermined. The input lacks base qualities; no much larger clone sits a single base away. Taken from the germline V gene (reference sequence), the CDR1 and CDR2 loops are LNHDA and SQIVND. The V and J ends are trimmed by 6 bases and 8 bases, leaving 10 bases between them. The CDR3 starts with the cysteine, ends with the phenylalanine, and has 11 residues. The kept DNA is CDR3 alone, 33 bases in frame from the first base. The immunoSEQ Assay, a bias-controlled multiplex PCR, was used to amplify TCRbeta CDR3 regions from genomic DNA. On the authors' methods: The number of nucleated cells in each sample was estimated by amplification of reference gene primers within the assay. To quantify the absolute abundance of each unique TCRbeta CDR3 rearrangement, sequence reads were collapsed and filtered. For each sample, productive Simpson clonality was calculated as the square root of Simpson's diversity index over productive rearrangements. The table was pulled from immuneACCESS by TCRdb, which kept in-frame rearrangements only. Such tables lose some clones; where checked, under half of the loss comes from unresolved V genes, and the rest has no known cause. The D gene and trimming were derived from the DNA, and the V and J assignments and clone size from that table. This sample comprises around 260,000 clones, more than 85% of them detected only once. The ten largest account for roughly 2.3% of the sample.

The record originates from a study of blood T cell repertoires in COVID-19 (dated by TCRdb to about 2020). For the wider study: The collaborator samples originated in the United States, Italy and Spain and spanned the acute and convalescent phases of COVID-19. The material from the prospective study consisted of cDNA or gDNA derived from T cells, B-cell-depleted T cells, or PBMCs. Deeply sampled blood TCRbeta repertoires from subjects exposed to, actively infected with, or recovered from COVID-19 were included in the dataset. The repertoires were made available in a free public database intended to serve as a resource for research on the immune response to SARS-CoV-2. The samples were drawn from two sources: the first 160 participants of the ongoing ImmuneRACE study, and fewer than 1,500 subjects contributed by 6 global collaborators. The sample metadata nearly always contained a de-identified subject ID, COVID-19 status, age in years and sex. Where HLA class I and class II types were available, the types were taken from metadata supplied by the sample provider, not from assay-based typing. The paper as a whole reports these results and caveats: Clinical and demographic metadata were provided uncurated, with the amount varying by source and participant.

At one collaborating source in Seattle, patients were enrolled during active infection and were followed longitudinally through the course of disease. The collaborating institutions used their own protocols to collect whole blood in K2EDTA tubes. Collaborator samples were shipped for TCRbeta analysis as frozen whole blood, isolated PBMCs, or DNA extracted from either sample type. The sequence was obtained from a woman in her 30s with COVID-19, enrolled during active disease. The chain is encoded by TRBV19 joined to TRBJ1-1; the D gene assignment is ambiguous. Sequencing was performed on peripheral blood. The DNA sequence follows: TGTGCCAGTAGGTCTGACTCCGAAGCTTTCTTT. The translation is CASRSDSEAFF. With the portions outside the CDR3 filled from the reference TRBV19 and TRBJ1-1 genes, the complete variable region becomes DGGITQSPKYLFRKEGQNVTLSCEQNLNHDAMYWYRQDPGQGLRLIYYSQIVNDFQKGDIAEGYSVSREKKESFPLTVTSAQKNPTAFYLCASRSDSEAFFGQGTRLTVV.